These 28 T cell receptor beta chains share one sample of origin, sequenced in a study of control samples from healthy donors and cancer patients. Profiled with immunoSEQ multiplex PCR; TCRdb holds only in-frame clones, not every one. The data hold roughly 47,000 clones, with 80% to 90% observed a single time. Sequences were obtained from PBMCs. The receptors here all came from a woman aged 55-70 years with lung cancer.

This chain connects TRBV18 to TRBJ1-3; D is ambiguous. The CDR3 contains 15 residues. V was clipped by 3 bases and J by 0 bases, with 9 bases between them. CDR1 KGHSH and CDR2 LQKENI come from the germline V gene. CDR3 in DNA: TGTGCCAGCTCACCCATCGTGATCTCTGGAAACACCATATATTTT. Its protein is CASSPIVISGNTIYF.

V gene TRBV12-3 or TRBV12-4 combines with J gene TRBJ1-4, with a tentative D call TRBD1 (6 bases). Between the trimmed V and J ends, which lost 6 bases and 11 bases, there was a span of 10 bases. This CDR3 region has 11 residues. CDR3 bases: TGTGCCAGCAGCCGGACAGTGAAACTGTTTTTT. Translated, it gives CASSRTVKLFF.

V is TRBV9 and J is TRBJ1-3; possibly TRBD1 for D (5 bases). The CDR3 contains 17 residues. Germline V gene data show CDR1 as SGDLS and CDR2 as YYNGEE. The V end lost 0 bases, the J end lost 6 bases, and 19 bases lay between the germline ends. The CDR3 reads CASSVGSGLPRENTIYF. The CDR3 nucleotides are TGTGCCAGCAGCGTAGGTTCGGGGCTCCCCAGAGAAAACACCATATATTTT.

V usage is TRBV7-2 and J usage is TRBJ2-1, with D uncertain. CDR3 length: 13 amino acids. CDR1 and CDR2 (germline): SGHTA, FQGNSA. Trimming left V 1 base short and J 7 bases short, with 8 bases between. As DNA, the CDR3 is TGTGCCAGCAGCTTAGGACCTTGGAATGAGCAGTTCTTC. Translated, it gives CASSLGPWNEQFF. The full variable domain, with the rest looked up from reference TRBV7-2 and TRBJ2-1, is GAGVSQSPSNKVTEKGKDVELRCDPISGHTALYWYRQSLGQGLEFLIYFQGNSAPDKSGLPSDRFSAERTGGSVSTLTIQRTQQEDSAVYLCASSLGPWNEQFFGPGTRLTVL.

The CDR3 DNA sequence: TGTGCCAGCTGGGGGCACAGGGCCTTCCACGAGCAGTACTTC. This encodes CASWGHRAFHEQYF. The chain employs TRBV2 and TRBJ2-7, with D possibly TRBD1 on 6 matching bases. CDR1 and CDR2 (germline): SNHLY, FYNNEI. The length of the CDR3 is 14 residues. V was trimmed by 8 bases and J by 5 bases, leaving 19 bases between them.

Concerning this clone: This specimen includes other DNA sequences encoding the same CDR3. The CDR3 region has the DNA TGTGCCAGCAGCGTACCTACCGGGGAGCTGTTTTTT. It is translated as CASSVPTGELFF. The chain recombines TRBV9 with TRBJ2-2; the D is unclear. This CDR3 contains 12 residues. Between the trimmed V and J ends, which lost 1 base and 5 bases, there was a span of 3 bases. The germline V gene has CDR1 SGDLS and CDR2 YYNGEE. Looking up the rest from reference TRBV9 and TRBJ2-2 gives the full variable domain: DSGVTQTPKHLITATGQRVTLRCSPRSGDLSVYWYQQSLDQGLQFLIQYYNGEERAKGNILERFSAQQFPDLHSELNLSSLELGDSALYFCASSVPTGELFFGEGSRLTVL.

CDR3 nucleotides: TGTGCCAGCAGCGTCGGTGGAATACAGGGGGCTACTGAAGCTTTCTTT. Translating it yields CASSVGGIQGATEAFF. The V and J genes are TRBV9 and TRBJ1-1, with 9 bases that match TRBD1. Germline V gives CDR1 SGDLS, CDR2 YYNGEE. The CDR3 is 16 residues long. V lost 2 bases to trimming and J lost 5 bases; unmatched junction nucleotides: 10.

This rearrangement joins TRBV18 to TRBJ1-1; D ambiguous. The CDR3 consists of 15 residues. Per the germline V gene, CDR1 is KGHSH and CDR2 is LQKENI. V lost 3 bases to trimming and J lost 6 bases, with 17 bases between them. CDR3 coding DNA: TGTGCCAGCTCACCTCCCCGGGCTAATTATCCTGAAGCTTTCTTT. Protein product: CASSPPRANYPEAFF.

This rearrangement joins TRBV29-1 to TRBJ2-1; 9 bases agree with TRBD1. The CDR3 consists of 14 residues. Trimming cost V 1 base and J 5 bases; bases outside gene matches: 3. Per germline, CDR1 SQVTM and CDR2 ANQGSEA. The CDR3 sequence is CSVEGHRGHNEQFF. CDR3 bases: TGCAGCGTTGAAGGGCACAGGGGGCACAATGAGCAGTTCTTC.

This chain joins TRBV7-9 and TRBJ2-2; TRBD2 might be the D (5 bases). The germline CDR1 and CDR2 sequences are SEHNR and FQNEAQ (reference sequence). V was shortened by 4 bases and J by 6 bases, with 9 bases between the two germline ends. This CDR3 comprises 13 residues. CDR3 nucleotide sequence: TGTGCCAGCAGCTCAGAGAGGGCCGGGGAGCTGTTTTTT. Its protein is CASSSERAGELFF. Combining the CDR3 with reference TRBV7-9 and TRBJ2-2 gives the whole variable domain DTGVSQNPRHKITKRGQNVTFRCDPISEHNRLYWYRQTLGQGPEFLTYFQNEAQLEKSRLLSDRFSAERPKGSFSTLEIQRTEQGDSAMYLCASSSERAGELFFGEGSRLTVL.

The rearrangement links TRBV27 to TRBJ1-2; TRBD1 matches 10 bases. The germline V gene has CDR1 MNHEY and CDR2 SMNVEV (reference sequence). The CDR3 extends over 15 amino acids. V shed 5 bases, J shed 3 bases, and the junction held 6 bases outside the gene matches. CDR3 in DNA: TGTGCCAGCAGTCCCGGGACAGGGGTTTACTATGGCTACACCTTC. Translating gives CASSPGTGVYYGYTF.

This clone appeared a single time. The V call is TRBV7-6, the J call TRBJ2-1, with D unclear. CDR1 is SGHVS and CDR2 is FNYEAQ in the germline V gene. The CDR3 covers 11 residues. V lost 5 bases and J 6 bases, leaving 5 bases between the germline ends. CDR3 protein: CASSPGNEQFF. The DNA for the CDR3 is TGTGCCAGCAGCCCAGGCAATGAGCAGTTCTTC.

The chain couples TRBV5-6 to TRBJ1-2; D is possibly TRBD1 (5 bases). The length of the CDR3 is 16 residues. Looked up from germline, CDR1 is SGHDT and CDR2 is YYEEEE. Trimming left V 3 bases short and J 3 bases short, with 18 bases between. The CDR3 is CASSSFTDRTHYGYTF. CDR3 in DNA: TGTGCCAGCAGCTCCTTCACCGACAGAACTCACTATGGCTACACCTTC.

The gene calls are TRBV11-3 and TRBJ1-1; weak D call: TRBD1 (5 bases). V gave up 5 bases and J gave up 4 bases, with 14 bases separating them. Germline loops: CDR1 SGHNT, CDR2 YENEEA. The CDR3 has 14 amino acids. CDR3 loop: CASSRRAGGTEAFF. The CDR3 region has the DNA TGTGCCAGCAGCCGGAGGGCGGGGGGCACTGAAGCTTTCTTT.

This clone was recorded once. V usage is TRBV12-3 or TRBV12-4 and J usage is TRBJ1-1; D not certain. This CDR3 is built from 12 residues. Trimming pared 2 bases from V and 3 bases from J, leaving 4 bases between. The CDR3 sequence is CASSLFYTEAFF. DNA for the CDR3: TGTGCCAGCAGTTTATTTTACACTGAAGCTTTCTTT.

The chain carries TRBV5-1 and TRBJ1-5, with a possible D match to TRBD1 (5 bases). Germline values: CDR1 SGHRS, CDR2 YFSETQ. This CDR3 region has 15 residues. V was shortened by 4 bases and J by 4 bases, with 15 bases between the two germline ends. The CDR3 DNA is TGCGCCAGCAGCCAGGAGGCGGGACTGAATCAGCCCCAGCATTTT. Protein product: CASSQEAGLNQPQHF. The full variable domain, completed using reference TRBV5-1 and TRBJ1-5, is KAGVTQTPRYLIKTRGQQVTLSCSPISGHRSVSWYQQTPGQGLQFLFEYFSETQRNKGNFPGRFSGRQFSNSRSEMNVSTLELGDSALYLCASSQEAGLNQPQHFGDGTRLSIL.

This chain joins TRBV20-1 and TRBJ1-2; D may be TRBD1 (5 bases). Looked up from germline, CDR1 is DFQATT and CDR2 is SNEGSKA (reference sequence). The germline V and J ends were trimmed by 5 bases and 4 bases, with 8 bases remaining between them. The CDR3 runs to 11 residues. The CDR3 is CSAWGSYGYTF. The CDR3 region has the DNA TGCAGTGCTTGGGGGTCCTATGGCTACACCTTC.

The genes are TRBV4-2 and TRBJ2-7; no clear D gene. Germline V gene lookup returns CDR1 LGHNA and CDR2 YNFKEQ. This CDR3 has 14 residues. Trimming removed 0 bases at V and 0 bases at J, with 6 bases between. The CDR3: CASSQDGSSYEQYF. The CDR3 DNA reads TGTGCCAGCAGCCAAGATGGCTCCTCCTACGAGCAGTACTTC.

As DNA, the CDR3 is TGTGCCAGCAGTTATGGGACTAGCGGCGGCGAGCAGTACTTC. Translating gives CASSYGTSGGEQYF. The V and J genes are TRBV6-2 or TRBV6-3 and TRBJ2-7, with 11 bases aligning to TRBD2. Unmatched junction bases numbered 4, after V lost 3 bases and J lost 6 bases. The CDR3 consists of 14 residues. CDR1 is MNHEY, CDR2 SVGEGT, per germline.

The J gene is TRBJ2-2, the V gene TRBV4-1, with D possibly being TRBD1 (5 bases). With 4 bases removed from V and 0 bases from J, the gap between germline ends came to 12 bases. This CDR3 is built from 16 residues. The V gene's germline CDR1 is MGHRA and CDR2 YSYEKL. The CDR3 DNA reads TGCGCCAGCAGCCCTTTAGACAGATCGAACACCGGGGAGCTGTTTTTT. It is translated as CASSPLDRSNTGELFF.

The CDR3 region is CASRPVALPYNEQFF. CDR3 DNA sequence: TGTGCCAGCAGACCCGTGGCGCTCCCCTACAATGAGCAGTTCTTC. The chain carries TRBV6-5 and TRBJ2-1; D remains ambiguous. CDR3 length: 15 amino acids. Looked up from germline, CDR1 is MNHEY and CDR2 is SVGAGI. V was trimmed by 6 bases and J by 2 bases, leaving 14 bases between them.

The gene calls are TRBV12-5 and TRBJ2-6; 7 bases fit TRBD1. Trimming took 0 bases from V and 0 from J; bases not matched to a gene: 8. The V gene's germline CDR1 is LGHNT and CDR2 FRNRAP. The CDR3 runs 19 residues. Here the CDR3 reads CASGLVLGQDLSGANVLTF. The CDR3 DNA sequence: TGTGCTAGTGGTTTGGTGCTCGGACAGGACCTCTCTGGGGCCAACGTCCTGACTTTC.

This sequence joins TRBV20-1 and TRBJ2-7; D is ambiguous. Germline V gene lookup returns CDR1 DFQATT and CDR2 SNEGSKA (reference sequence). V was clipped by 1 base and J by 1 base, with 2 bases between them. The CDR3 contains 11 residues. As DNA, the CDR3 is TGCAGTGCTAGAGGGTCCTACGAGCAGTACTTC. Translation gives CSARGSYEQYF.

This clone was observed a few times. The chain links TRBV28 to TRBJ2-7, with 7 nucleotides matching TRBD2. The CDR3 extends over 14 amino acids. The germline gives CDR1 MDHEN, CDR2 SYDVKM. V lost 6 bases to trimming and J lost 0 bases; unmatched junction nucleotides: 5. CDR3 DNA: TGTGCCAGCAGCCTTCGCGGGGGCTCCTACGAGCAGTACTTC. Translated, it gives CASSLRGGSYEQYF.

V gene TRBV5-1 combines with J gene TRBJ1-1; D gene uncertain. The CDR3 has 13 amino acids. With 4 bases removed from V and 6 bases from J, the gap between germline ends came to 13 bases. Germline CDR1 and CDR2: SGHRS and YFSETQ. CDR3 residues: CASSKDVSPEAFF. The CDR3 nucleotides read TGCGCCAGCAGCAAGGACGTATCCCCTGAAGCTTTCTTT.

By share, this clone counts as medium-sized. V and J are TRBV4-3 and TRBJ2-7, with 10 bases aligning to TRBD1. CDR3 length: 13 amino acids. The V and J ends lost 5 bases and 4 bases, in that order; junction bases with no gene match: 2. The germline V gene has CDR1 LGHNA and CDR2 YSLEER. DNA for the CDR3: TGCGCCAGCAGCTCGGGACAGGGGTACGAGCAGTACTTC. This translates into CASSSGQGYEQYF.

The V gene is TRBV19, the J gene TRBJ2-5; TRBD1 matches 8 bases. V lost 5 bases and J lost 3; bases outside the gene matches: 2. The CDR3 covers 13 residues. Per germline, CDR1 LNHDA and CDR2 SQIVND (reference sequence). CDR3 in amino acids: CASSWDRKETQYF. The DNA for the CDR3 is TGTGCCAGTAGTTGGGACAGGAAAGAGACCCAGTACTTC.

The V and J genes are TRBV11-2 and TRBJ2-5, with 9 bases identical to TRBD2. Germline V gene lookup returns CDR1 SGHAT and CDR2 FQNNGV. The length of the CDR3 is 16 residues. Trimming at V came to 1 base and at J to 1 base, leaving 4 bases not matched to a gene. CDR3 DNA sequence: TGTGCCAGCAGCTTAGGTATAGCGGGGGCCCAAGAGACCCAGTACTTC. Encoded protein: CASSLGIAGAQETQYF.